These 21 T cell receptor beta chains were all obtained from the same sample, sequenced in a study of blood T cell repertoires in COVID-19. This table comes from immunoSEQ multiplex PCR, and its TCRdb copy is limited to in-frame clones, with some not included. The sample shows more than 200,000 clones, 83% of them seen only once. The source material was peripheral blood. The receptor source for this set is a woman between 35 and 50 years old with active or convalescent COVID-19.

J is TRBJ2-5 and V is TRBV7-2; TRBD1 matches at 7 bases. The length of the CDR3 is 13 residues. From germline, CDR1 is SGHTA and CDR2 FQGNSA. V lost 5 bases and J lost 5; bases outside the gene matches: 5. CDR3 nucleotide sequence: TGTGCCAGCAGCCGTTACAGGGGTGAGACCCAGTACTTC. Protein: CASSRYRGETQYF.

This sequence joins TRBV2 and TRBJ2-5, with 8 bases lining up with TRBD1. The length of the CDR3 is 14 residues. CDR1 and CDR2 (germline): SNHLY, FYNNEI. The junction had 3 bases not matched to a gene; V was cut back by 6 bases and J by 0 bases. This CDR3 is CASRLRGHQETQYF. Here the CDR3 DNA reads TGTGCCAGCAGACTCAGGGGGCACCAAGAGACCCAGTACTTC.

The CDR3 reads CASSLTRDRENEQFF. The CDR3, as DNA: TGTGCCAGCAGCCTAACCCGGGACAGGGAAAATGAGCAGTTCTTC. The rearrangement uses TRBV21-1 and TRBJ2-1; whether TRBD1, the table's D call, matches the DNA was not checked. TRBV21-1 constitutes a pseudogene. CDR3 length: 15 amino acids.

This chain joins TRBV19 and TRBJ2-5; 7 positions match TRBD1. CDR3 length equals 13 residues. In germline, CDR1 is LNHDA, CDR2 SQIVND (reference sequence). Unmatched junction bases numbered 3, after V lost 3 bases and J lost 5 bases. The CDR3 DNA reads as TGTGCCAGTAGTATTGCACAGGGGGAGACCCAGTACTTC. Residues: CASSIAQGETQYF.

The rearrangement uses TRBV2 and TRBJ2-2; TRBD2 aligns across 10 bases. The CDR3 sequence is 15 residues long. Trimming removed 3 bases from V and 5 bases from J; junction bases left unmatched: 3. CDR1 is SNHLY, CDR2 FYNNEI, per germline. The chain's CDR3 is CASSEGSGRTGELFF. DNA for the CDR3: TGTGCCAGCAGTGAGGGTAGCGGGAGGACCGGGGAGCTGTTTTTT.

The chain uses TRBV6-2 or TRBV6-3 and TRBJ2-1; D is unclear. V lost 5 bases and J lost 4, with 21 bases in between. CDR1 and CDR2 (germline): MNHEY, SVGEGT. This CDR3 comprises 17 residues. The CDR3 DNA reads TGTGCCAGCAGTACCCTTATCCCGACAAGGAATTACAATGAGCAGTTCTTC. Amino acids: CASSTLIPTRNYNEQFF.

Written as DNA, the CDR3 is TGTGCCAGCAGCTTTGGGGGGAATAACTATGGCTACACCTTC. It is translated as CASSFGGNNYGYTF. The chain links TRBV28 to TRBJ1-2, with D tentatively TRBD1 (5 bases). Germline values: CDR1 MDHEN, CDR2 SYDVKM. Trimming removed 6 bases at V and 1 base at J, with 12 bases between. This CDR3 comprises 14 residues.

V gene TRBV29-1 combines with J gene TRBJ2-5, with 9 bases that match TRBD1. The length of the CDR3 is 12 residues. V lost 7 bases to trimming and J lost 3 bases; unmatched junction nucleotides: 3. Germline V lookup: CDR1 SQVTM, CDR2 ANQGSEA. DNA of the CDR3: TGCAGCGCCCGGACAGGGGAAGAGACCCAGTACTTC. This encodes CSARTGEETQYF.

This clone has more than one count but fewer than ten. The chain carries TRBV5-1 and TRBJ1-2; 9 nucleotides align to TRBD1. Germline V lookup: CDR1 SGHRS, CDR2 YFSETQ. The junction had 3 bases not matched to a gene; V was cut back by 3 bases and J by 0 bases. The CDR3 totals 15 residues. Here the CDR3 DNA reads TGCGCCAGCAGCTCCGGACAGGGGCCTAACTATGGCTACACCTTC. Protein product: CASSSGQGPNYGYTF.

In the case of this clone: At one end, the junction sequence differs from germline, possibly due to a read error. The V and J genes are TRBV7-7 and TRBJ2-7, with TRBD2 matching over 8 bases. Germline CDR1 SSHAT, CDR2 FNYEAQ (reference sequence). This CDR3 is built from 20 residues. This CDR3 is CASSRTANDGGGASTSGQYF. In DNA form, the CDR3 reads TGTGCTAGCAGCCGGACAGCCAATGACGGGGGGGGAGCGTCTACGAGCGGGCAGTACTTC.

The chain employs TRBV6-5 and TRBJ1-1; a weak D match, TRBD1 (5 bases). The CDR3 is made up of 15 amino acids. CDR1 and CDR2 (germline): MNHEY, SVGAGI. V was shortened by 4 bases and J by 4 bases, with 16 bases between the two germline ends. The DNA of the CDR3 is TGTGCCAGCAGTTCTCGACAGCTGGGTGTCACTGAAGCTTTCTTT. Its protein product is CASSSRQLGVTEAFF.

CDR3 loop: CASSYAAGGRADTQYF. The CDR3 nucleotides read TGTGCCAGCAGTTACGCGGCGGGGGGGCGCGCAGATACGCAGTATTTT. The V and J genes are TRBV6-5 and TRBJ2-3; 9 bases align to TRBD2. With 2 bases clipped from V and 4 bases from J, the junction kept 7 bases outside the gene matches. The CDR3 extends over 16 amino acids. Germline CDR1 and CDR2: MNHEY and SVGAGI.

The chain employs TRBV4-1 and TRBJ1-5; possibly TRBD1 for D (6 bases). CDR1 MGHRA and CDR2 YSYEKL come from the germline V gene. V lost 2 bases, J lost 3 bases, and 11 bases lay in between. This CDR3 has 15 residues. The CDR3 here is CASSQSRQVNQPQHF. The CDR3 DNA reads TGCGCCAGCAGCCAAAGTAGACAGGTCAATCAGCCCCAGCATTTT.

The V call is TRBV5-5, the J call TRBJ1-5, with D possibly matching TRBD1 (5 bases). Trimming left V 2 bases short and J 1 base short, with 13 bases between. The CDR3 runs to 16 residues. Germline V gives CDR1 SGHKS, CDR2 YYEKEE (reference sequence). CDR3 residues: CASSLGGALSNQPQHF. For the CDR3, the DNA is TGTGCCAGCAGCTTAGGAGGGGCTCTGAGCAATCAGCCCCAGCATTTT. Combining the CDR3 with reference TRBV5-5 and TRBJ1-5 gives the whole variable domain DAGVTQSPTHLIKTRGQQVTLRCSPISGHKSVSWYQQVLGQGPQFIFQYYEKEERGRGNFPDRFSARQFPNYSSELNVNALLLGDSALYLCASSLGGALSNQPQHFGDGTRLSIL.

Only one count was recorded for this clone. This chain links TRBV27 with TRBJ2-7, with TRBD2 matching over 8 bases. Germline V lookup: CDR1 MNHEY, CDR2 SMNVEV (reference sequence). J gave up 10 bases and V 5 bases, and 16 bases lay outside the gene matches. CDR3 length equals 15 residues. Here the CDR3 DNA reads TGTGCCAGCAGTCCCCACTACCGGGAGGGCCAGCAACAGTACTTC. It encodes CASSPHYREGQQQYF.

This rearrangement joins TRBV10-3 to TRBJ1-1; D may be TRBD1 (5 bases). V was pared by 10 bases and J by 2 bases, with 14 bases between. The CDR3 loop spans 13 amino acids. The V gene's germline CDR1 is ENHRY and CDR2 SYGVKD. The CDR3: CATETGDNTEAFF. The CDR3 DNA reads TGTGCCACCGAGACGGGGGACAACACTGAAGCTTTCTTT.

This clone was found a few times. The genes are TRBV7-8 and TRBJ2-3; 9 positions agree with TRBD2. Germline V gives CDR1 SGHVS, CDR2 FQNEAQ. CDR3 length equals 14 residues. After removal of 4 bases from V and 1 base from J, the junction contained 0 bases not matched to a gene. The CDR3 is CASSWTSGTDTQYF. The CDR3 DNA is TGTGCCAGCAGCTGGACTAGCGGCACAGATACGCAGTATTTT.

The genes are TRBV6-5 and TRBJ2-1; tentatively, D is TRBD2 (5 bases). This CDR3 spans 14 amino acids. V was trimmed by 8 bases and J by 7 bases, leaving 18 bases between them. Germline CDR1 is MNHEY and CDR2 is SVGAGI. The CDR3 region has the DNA TGTGCCAGCTCCCCCCGGCCTTCGGGGAATGAGCAGTTCTTC. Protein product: CASSPRPSGNEQFF.

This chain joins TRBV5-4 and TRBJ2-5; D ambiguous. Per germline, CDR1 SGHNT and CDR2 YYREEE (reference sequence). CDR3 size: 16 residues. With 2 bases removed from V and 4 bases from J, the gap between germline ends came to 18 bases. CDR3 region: CASSFDGSGFLETQYF. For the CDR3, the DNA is TGTGCCAGCAGCTTTGATGGGTCCGGGTTCCTAGAGACCCAGTACTTC.

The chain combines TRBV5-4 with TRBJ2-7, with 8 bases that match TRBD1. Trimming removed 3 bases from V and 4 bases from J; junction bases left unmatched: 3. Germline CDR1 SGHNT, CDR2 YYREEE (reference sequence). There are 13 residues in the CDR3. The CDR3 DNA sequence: TGTGCCAGCAGCTCGACAGGGGATTACGAGCAGTACTTC. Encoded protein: CASSSTGDYEQYF.

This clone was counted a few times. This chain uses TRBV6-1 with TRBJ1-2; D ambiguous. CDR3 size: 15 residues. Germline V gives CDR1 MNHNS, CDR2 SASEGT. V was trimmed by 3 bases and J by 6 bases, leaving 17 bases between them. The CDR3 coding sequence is TGTGCCAGCAGTGAGTCCAGGTCCGGCTCTAATGGCTACACCTTC. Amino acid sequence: CASSESRSGSNGYTF.